Included here is one T cell receptor (beta chain) sequence, with context. This sample stems from a study of shared clonotypes between healthy human individuals. Between the trimmed V and J ends, which lost 4 bases and 10 bases, there was a span of 8 bases. Germline V CDR1 and CDR2: SGHAT, FQNNGV. This CDR3 has 12 residues. The repertoire was sequenced with immunoSEQ multiplex PCR; TCRdb's copy has only in-frame clones and lacks some. The table shows 950,000 to 1,300,000 clones, with around 74% occurring only once. The sequence was collected from a man aged 18-30 years in good health. The chain couples TRBV11-2 to TRBJ1-6; D is ambiguous. The sequenced material came from memory CD4+ T cells sorted from blood. Subset in this sample: CD45RA-negative fraction. The CDR3 loop is CASSSVGSPLHF. The CDR3 DNA reads as TGTGCCAGCAGCTCAGTGGGGTCACCCCTCCACTTT.